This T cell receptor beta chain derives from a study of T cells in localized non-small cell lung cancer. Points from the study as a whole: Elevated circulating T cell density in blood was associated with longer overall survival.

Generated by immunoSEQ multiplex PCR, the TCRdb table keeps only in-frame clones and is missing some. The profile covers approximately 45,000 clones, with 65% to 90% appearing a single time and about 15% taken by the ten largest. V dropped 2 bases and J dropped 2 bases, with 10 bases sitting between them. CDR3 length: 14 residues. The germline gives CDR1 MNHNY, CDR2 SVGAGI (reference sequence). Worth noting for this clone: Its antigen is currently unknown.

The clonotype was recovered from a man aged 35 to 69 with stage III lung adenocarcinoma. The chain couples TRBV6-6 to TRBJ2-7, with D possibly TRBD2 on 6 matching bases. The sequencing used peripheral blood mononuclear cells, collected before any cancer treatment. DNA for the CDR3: TGTGCCAGCAGTTACGCGGGGTCTGCCTACGAGCAGTACTTC. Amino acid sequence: CASSYAGSAYEQYF.